This TCR beta chain comes out of a study of cytomegalovirus exposure and HLA in healthy donors. Study-wide results and limits: Earlier analysis found most TCR beta V segments productive about 87% or about 30% of the time. Exclusion applied to some V segments, including TRBV6-2 and TRBV6-3, as they were indistinguishable. V- and J-gene trimming in TCR beta was tied to a missense DCLRE1C variant by an analysis performed later.

Primers included in the PCR were 60 Vbeta and 13 Jbeta primers. Profiling relied on immunoSEQ multiplex PCR, and the TCRdb table lists in-frame clones only, not all of them. Across more than 45,000 clones, the top ten clones capture 9.5% to 15% of the sample. Of note for this clone: Its antigen is not identified.

Trimming took 0 bases from V and 4 from J; bases not matched to a gene: 10. This CDR3 is built from 19 residues. Germline CDR1 reads PRHDT; CDR2 reads FYEKMQ (reference sequence). The TCR sequence derives from a woman in her 30s in good health and CMV-seropositive. The chain links TRBV13 to TRBJ2-3; 13 bases align to TRBD2. The sample comprised PBMCs. The CDR3 DNA reads as TGTGCCAGCAGCTTAGGCCGCACTAGCGGGAGGGCCTTGGCAGATACGCAGTATTTT. Its protein is CASSLGRTSGRALADTQYF.